The next 8 T cell receptor beta chains were all read from a single sample in a study of T cell responses to AZD1222 COVID-19 vaccine. Sequencing used immunoSEQ multiplex PCR; TCRdb keeps in-frame clones, though not all of them. The data contain 130,000 to 150,000 clones, around nine tenths of them singletons. The sample was peripheral blood, taken on day 0 of AZD1222 vaccination. The origin of the receptors is an adult in good health.

This clone showed up just once. This chain uses TRBV4-2 with TRBJ1-3; no clear D gene. Trimming took 3 bases from V and 1 from J, leaving 10 bases between them. The length of the CDR3 is 15 residues. Germline CDR1 reads LGHNA; CDR2 reads YNFKEQ. Here the CDR3 reads CASSHTEKSGNTIYF. CDR3 coding DNA: TGTGCCAGCAGCCACACAGAAAAGTCTGGAAACACCATATATTTT.

The sample holds a few counts of this clone. The genes are TRBV4-1 and TRBJ2-2; no clear D. This CDR3 is 15 amino acids long. V was shortened by 3 bases and J by 4 bases, with 12 bases between the two germline ends. Germline V lookup: CDR1 MGHRA, CDR2 YSYEKL. The CDR3 loop reads CASSHFGRATGELFF. CDR3 in DNA: TGCGCCAGCAGCCACTTCGGTCGGGCCACCGGGGAGCTGTTTTTT.

This clone was seen more than once but under ten times. The chain links TRBV7-2 to TRBJ1-1, with a tentative D call TRBD1 (5 bases). Germline-derived CDR1 and CDR2 are SGHTA and FQGNSA. This CDR3 spans 13 amino acids. Trimming took 9 bases from V and 5 from J, leaving 16 bases between them. The CDR3 region is CASGGGLRTEAFF. The CDR3 region has the DNA TGTGCCAGTGGCGGGGGATTGAGAACTGAAGCTTTCTTT.

This chain uses TRBV2 with TRBJ1-2; TRBD1 matches 10 bases. J was trimmed by 8 bases and V by 8 bases; bases with no gene match: 5. The germline V gene has CDR1 SNHLY and CDR2 FYNNEI. The CDR3 has 12 amino acids. This CDR3 reads CASPDRGPGYTF. In DNA, the CDR3 is TGTGCCAGCCCTGACAGGGGGCCCGGCTACACCTTC.

The rearrangement uses TRBV20-1 and TRBJ2-7; D unresolved. Trimming shortened V by 6 bases and J by 3 bases, and 3 bases separated the two germline ends. The CDR3 extends over 9 amino acids. In germline, CDR1 is DFQATT, CDR2 SNEGSKA (reference sequence). The CDR3 region is CSANYEQYF. The CDR3 DNA reads as TGCAGTGCCAACTACGAGCAGTACTTC.

The DNA of the CDR3 is TGTGCCAGTAGTATAGAGGATAGCTGGGGTTCTGGAGGGGAGCTGTTTTTT. It yields the protein CASSIEDSWGSGGELFF. The chain recombines TRBV19 with TRBJ2-2; D not certain. With 0 bases removed from V and 8 bases from J, the gap between germline ends came to 19 bases. This CDR3 is built from 17 residues. Germline CDR1 LNHDA, CDR2 SQIVND (reference sequence).

The J gene is TRBJ1-1, the V gene TRBV6-5; 9 nucleotides match TRBD1. Trimming cost V 6 bases and J 7 bases; bases outside gene matches: 3. This CDR3 has 12 residues. CDR1 is MNHEY, CDR2 SVGAGI, per germline. Here the CDR3 reads CASSAGQGEAFF. CDR3 bases: TGTGCCAGCAGCGCGGGACAGGGTGAAGCTTTCTTT.

This clone has just a few counts. The V gene is TRBV24-1, the J gene TRBJ2-2, with no clear D. Germline lookup yields CDR1 KGHDR and CDR2 SFDVKD. V lost 4 bases to trimming and J lost 1 base, with 12 bases between them. The CDR3 loop spans 16 amino acids. CDR3 in DNA: TGTGCCACCAGTGACCACAGAAAATTGAACACCGGGGAGCTGTTTTTT. It yields the protein CATSDHRKLNTGELFF.